The T cell receptor (beta chain) described here comes from a study of technical replicates of blood from a handful of donors. Libraries were prepared by immunoSEQ multiplex PCR; TCRdb keeps only in-frame clonotypes and omits some of them. This table holds over 50,000 clones, approximately 86% found once. V was pared by 1 base and J by 0 bases, with 13 bases between. Looked up from germline, CDR1 is GTSNPN and CDR2 is SVGIG (reference sequence). The CDR3 is 16 residues long. This TCR was sampled from a human donor in good health. Some clones in this sample may be carry-over from other donors' samples. Source material: PBMCs. This chain joins TRBV30 and TRBJ1-3; TRBD1 might be the D (6 bases). CDR3 bases: TGTGCCTGGAGTGCCGCGACAGGCGGCTCTGGAAACACCATATATTTT. This sequence encodes CAWSAATGGSGNTIYF.